A single sample is the source of the 19 T cell receptor beta chains below, sequenced in a study of immune reconstitution after stem cell transplant in scleroderma. TCRdb analysed the RT-PCR reads with MiXCR anew, one entry per CDR3 protein. The sample consists of 480 or so distinct CDR3 sequences, around a fifth of them appearing once. Specimen collection occurred before or after autologous hematopoietic stem cell transplantation (not recorded which). These receptors were taken from a female donor with systemic sclerosis.

This clonotype is categorized as large (0.1 to 1%). The J gene is TRBJ1-1, the V gene TRBV5-1, with D tentatively TRBD1 (6 bases). CDR3 length equals 13 residues. The germline V gene encodes CDR1 SGHRS and CDR2 YFSETQ. Between the trimmed V and J ends, which lost 0 bases and 6 bases, there was a span of 9 bases. CDR3 nucleotide sequence: TGCGCCAGCAGCTTGGACCGACAGGCTGAAGCTTTCTTT. This translates into CASSLDRQAEAFF.

In its sample, this clonotype is hyperexpanded. This rearrangement joins TRBV27 to TRBJ2-7; TRBD2 matches 10 bases. V lost 2 bases, J lost 6 bases, and 4 bases stayed unmatched. In germline, CDR1 is MNHEY, CDR2 SMNVEV (reference sequence). The CDR3 totals 14 residues. The CDR3, as DNA: TGTGCCAGCAGTTTACTAGCGGGAGCGTCCGAGCAGTACTTC. Translation: CASSLLAGASEQYF.

In its sample, this clonotype was seen once. The chain carries TRBV7-2 and TRBJ2-1; 7 nucleotides match TRBD2. CDR1 is SGHTA, CDR2 FQGNSA, per germline. V shed 3 bases, J shed 3 bases, and the junction held 11 bases outside the gene matches. The CDR3 extends over 17 amino acids. CDR3 DNA sequence: TGTGCCAGCAGCTTGGGGGGGACTCCGACCGGCTACAATGAGCAGTTCTTC. It codes for CASSLGGTPTGYNEQFF. Based on the CDR3 plus reference TRBV7-2 and TRBJ2-1, the full variable domain is GAGVSQSPSNKVTEKGKDVELRCDPISGHTALYWYRQSLGQGLEFLIYFQGNSAPDKSGLPSDRFSAERTGGSVSTLTIQRTQQEDSAVYLCASSLGGTPTGYNEQFFGPGTRLTVL.

This clonotype appeared a few times. The J gene is TRBJ2-3, the V gene TRBV7-3; 7 bases fit TRBD1. Trimming cost V 0 bases and J 2 bases; bases outside gene matches: 2. Per germline, CDR1 SGHTA and CDR2 FQGTGA. The CDR3 has 15 residues. CDR3 protein: CASSLTGQNTDTQYF. The DNA of the CDR3 is TGTGCCAGCAGCTTAACGGGACAGAACACAGATACGCAGTATTTT.

Details on this clonotype: The junction shows a germline mismatch at one end, possibly a read error. V and J are TRBV29-1 and TRBJ1-4, with D unresolved. The germline V gene has CDR1 SQVTM and CDR2 ANQGSEA. CDR3 size: 13 residues. CDR3 nucleotides: TGCAGTGTTGGGCCCAGTCGCGGGGAAAAACTGTTTTTT. Protein product: CSVGPSRGEKLFF.

This clonotype was seen once. V usage is TRBV2 and J usage is TRBJ1-2, with TRBD1 matching 7 bases. CDR1 and CDR2 from the germline V gene are SNHLY and FYNNEI. This CDR3 has 16 amino acids. Trimming cost V 0 bases and J 6 bases; bases outside gene matches: 10. CDR3 protein: CASSEAGYRGSNGYTF. Written as DNA, the CDR3 is TGTGCCAGCAGTGAAGCGGGCTACAGGGGCTCGAATGGCTACACCTTC.

This clonotype is large in the sample. The rearrangement uses TRBV13 and TRBJ1-4; D ambiguous. The CDR3 is 14 amino acids. Germline V gene lookup returns CDR1 PRHDT and CDR2 FYEKMQ (reference sequence). V gave up 5 bases and J gave up 8 bases, with 15 bases separating them. This CDR3 reads CASSPPGLGEKLFF. CDR3 sequence (DNA): TGTGCCAGCAGCCCGCCCGGGCTCGGGGAAAAACTGTTTTTT.

By share of the sample, this clonotype is large. The V call is TRBV5-6, the J call TRBJ1-2; TRBD1 is a possible D gene (5 bases). Trimming pared 1 base from V and 6 bases from J, leaving 13 bases between. Looked up from germline, CDR1 is SGHDT and CDR2 is YYEEEE. This CDR3 has 14 amino acids. This chain's CDR3 is CASSLSQGIHGYTF. CDR3 sequence (DNA): TGTGCCAGCAGCTTGTCCCAGGGTATCCATGGCTACACCTTC.

The genes are TRBV20-1 and TRBJ1-2; TRBD1 matches 7 bases. After removal of 5 bases from V and 5 bases from J, the junction contained 8 bases not matched to a gene. This CDR3 region has 13 residues. Germline V gene sequence: CDR1 DFQATT, CDR2 SNEGSKA (reference sequence). In DNA, the CDR3 is TGCAGTGCTTTCAAGGGGGCTGGGTATGGCTACACCTTC. Translating gives CSAFKGAGYGYTF.

The chain has TRBV13 and TRBJ1-1; 7 nucleotides align to TRBD1. This CDR3 region has 15 residues. Per germline, CDR1 PRHDT and CDR2 FYEKMQ (reference sequence). Trimming cost V 1 base and J 3 bases; bases outside gene matches: 5. For the CDR3, the DNA is TGTGCCAGCAGCTTAGACAGGGGTTCGGACACTGAAGCTTTCTTT. Encoded protein: CASSLDRGSDTEAFF.

By frequency in the sample, this clonotype is large. The chain links TRBV7-2 to TRBJ2-7, with D perhaps matching TRBD1 (5 bases). The V gene's germline CDR1 is SGHTA and CDR2 FQGNSA. With 6 bases removed from V and 4 bases from J, the gap between germline ends came to 16 bases. This CDR3 spans 14 amino acids. DNA for the CDR3: TGTGCCAGCAGTTTTACGAATGCAGGGTACGAGCAGTACTTC. It translates to CASSFTNAGYEQYF.

Judged by abundance, this clonotype is large. The chain links TRBV5-1 to TRBJ1-1; a possible D gene is TRBD1 (5 bases). Germline values: CDR1 SGHRS, CDR2 YFSETQ. The CDR3 contains 13 residues. V was shortened by 8 bases and J by 4 bases, with 15 bases between the two germline ends. This CDR3 reads CARTFDGTTEAFF. CDR3 coding DNA: TGCGCCAGGACCTTCGACGGGACCACTGAAGCTTTCTTT.

This clonotype is large within its sample. The chain recombines TRBV5-1 with TRBJ2-5, with TRBD2 identical over 9 bases. Looked up from germline, CDR1 is SGHRS and CDR2 is YFSETQ. Germline trimming cut 4 bases from V and 1 base from J; bases unmatched to any gene: 5. There are 15 residues in the CDR3. CDR3 amino acids: CASSKAAGGQETQYF. The CDR3 coding sequence is TGCGCCAGCAGCAAAGCAGCGGGGGGCCAAGAGACCCAGTACTTC.

This chain connects TRBV20-1 to TRBJ1-2; weak D call: TRBD1 (5 bases). Germline loops: CDR1 DFQATT, CDR2 SNEGSKA (reference sequence). The CDR3 covers 11 residues. V was trimmed by 0 bases and J by 10 bases, leaving 9 bases between them. The chain's CDR3 is CSARDQGDYTF. The DNA of the CDR3 is TGCAGTGCTAGAGATCAGGGAGACTACACCTTC.

The chain employs TRBV20-1 and TRBJ2-1; 9 nucleotides align to TRBD1. The V gene's germline CDR1 is DFQATT and CDR2 SNEGSKA (reference sequence). The V segment lost 2 bases and the J segment 7 bases; nucleotides outside the gene matches: 12. The CDR3 is 16 residues long. CDR3 protein: CSARLPPGQGFNEQFF. CDR3 sequence (DNA): TGCAGTGCTAGACTTCCGCCGGGACAGGGATTTAATGAGCAGTTCTTC.

This clonotype is deemed large (0.1 to 1%). The J gene is TRBJ1-2, the V gene TRBV27; D unclear. Germline CDR1 is MNHEY and CDR2 is SMNVEV (reference sequence). This CDR3 has 15 residues. The ends were cut back, 3 bases at V and 4 bases at J, with 15 bases in the middle. CDR3 sequence: CASSLFTDGRYGYTF. Here the CDR3 DNA reads TGTGCCAGCAGTTTGTTCACAGACGGACGCTATGGCTACACCTTC.

In this sample, this clonotype is large (0.1 to 1%). V and J are TRBV7-9 and TRBJ1-1; D unresolved. This CDR3 has 17 amino acids. V shed 1 base and J shed 1 base, with 16 bases lying between them. Germline lookup yields CDR1 SEHNR and CDR2 FQNEAQ (reference sequence). In nucleotides, the CDR3 is TGTGCCAGCAGCTTAGATGGATCGAAAAGGTCGAACACTGAAGCTTTCTTT. It specifies CASSLDGSKRSNTEAFF.

Comments on this clonotype: Possible read error: a much larger clone is one base away. V usage is TRBV2 and J usage is TRBJ2-7, with D unclear. Trimming pared 3 bases from V and 3 bases from J, leaving 9 bases between. In germline, CDR1 is SNHLY, CDR2 FYNNEI. The CDR3 has 13 amino acids. CDR3 bases: TGTGCCAGCAGTGACCACACGGACTACGAGCAGTACTTC. Its protein is CASSDHTDYEQYF.

This clonotype was seen a handful of times. The chain has TRBV27 and TRBJ1-1; TRBD1 is a possible D gene (5 bases). This CDR3 has 14 residues. Germline V gene sequence: CDR1 MNHEY, CDR2 SMNVEV (reference sequence). The V end was cut by 6 bases, the J end by 5 bases, with 16 bases between. As DNA, the CDR3 is TGTGCCAGCAGCCGTCCCGGGACGAGAACTGAAGCTTTCTTT. Its translation is CASSRPGTRTEAFF.